The 24 T cell receptor beta chains listed next were all sequenced from one sample in a study of vaccination effects on CD4 cells after COVID-19. Here immunoSEQ multiplex PCR was the method, and the copy in TCRdb shows in-frame clones only, minus some. Altogether around 79,000 clones are present, 60% to 85% being singletons, with the ten largest covering over 9.5%. Sequencing in the ViraFEST assay came after antigen-specific CD4+ T cells had been expanded with viral peptide pools, which were used to stimulate PBMC. Isolation of CD4+ T cells took place after about nine days of culture. Among the vaccine recipients, none had a prior SARS-CoV-2 infection, and nucleocapsid antibodies were negative. Their specific antigens are unknown. The sample consisted of CD4+ T cells from PBMCs cultured with SARS-CoV-2 spike peptides, taken before COVID-19 vaccination. Receptor source: a human donor who received a COVID-19 vaccine.

This rearrangement joins TRBV5-1 to TRBJ2-5, with 7 bases matching TRBD2. CDR1 and CDR2 (germline): SGHRS, YFSETQ. The CDR3 length is 17 residues. The junction had 13 bases not matched to a gene; V was cut back by 0 bases and J by 5 bases. The CDR3 is CASSLGGLGSLPETQYF. The CDR3 bases are TGCGCCAGCAGCTTGGGCGGACTAGGTTCATTACCGGAGACCCAGTACTTC.

The table lists this clone with a few counts. The chain links TRBV7-2 to TRBJ1-5, with a weak D call TRBD1 (6 bases). The ends were cut back, 5 bases at V and 0 bases at J, with 20 bases in the middle. CDR1 SGHTA and CDR2 FQGNSA come from the germline V gene. The CDR3 runs to 18 residues. CDR3 in amino acids: CASSLRPLGANSNQPQHF. CDR3 in DNA: TGTGCCAGCAGCCTGAGGCCTCTGGGGGCCAATAGCAATCAGCCCCAGCATTTT.

The chain recombines TRBV24-1 with TRBJ2-2; either TRBD1 or TRBD2 may fit D (5 bases each). Per germline, CDR1 KGHDR and CDR2 SFDVKD. The V end was cut by 9 bases, the J end by 4 bases, with 14 bases between. The CDR3 has 14 residues. In DNA form, the CDR3 reads TGTGCCACCGGGGACCCGGGCGGCACCGGGGAGCTGTTTTTT. It codes for CATGDPGGTGELFF.

The rearrangement links TRBV11-1 to TRBJ2-7, with 11 bases aligning to TRBD1. Germline CDR1 SGHAT, CDR2 FQDESV (reference sequence). The CDR3 covers 15 residues. V was pared by 8 bases and J by 1 base, with 7 bases of the junction left unmatched. CDR3 DNA: TGTGCCAGCGCCAAGGGGACAGGGGGATCCTACGAGCAGTACGTC. This translates into CASAKGTGGSYEQYV.

This rearrangement joins TRBV4-1 to TRBJ1-6; no clear D gene. Trimming removed 0 bases at V and 0 bases at J, with 9 bases between. The germline V gene encodes CDR1 MGHRA and CDR2 YSYEKL. This CDR3 has 17 amino acids. The CDR3: CASSQDRESSYNSPLHF. The CDR3, as DNA: TGCGCCAGCAGCCAAGATAGGGAGAGCTCCTATAATTCACCCCTCCACTTT.

This chain joins TRBV24-1 and TRBJ1-1, with 10 bases matching TRBD1. Unmatched junction bases numbered 5, after V lost 3 bases and J lost 5 bases. CDR3 size: 15 residues. The germline V gene has CDR1 KGHDR and CDR2 SFDVKD. For the CDR3, the DNA is TGTGCCACCAGTGATCCCCGGACAGGGGGGACTGAAGCTTTCTTT. Its translation: CATSDPRTGGTEAFF.

The J gene is TRBJ1-2, the V gene TRBV7-2; 7 bases are shared with TRBD1. Germline V lookup: CDR1 SGHTA, CDR2 FQGNSA. CDR3 size: 15 residues. The V and J ends lost 5 bases and 4 bases, in that order; junction bases with no gene match: 10. CDR3 amino acids: CASSRAGQLIYGYTF. The CDR3, as DNA: TGTGCCAGCAGCCGGGCGGGACAGCTAATCTATGGCTACACCTTC.

The chain employs TRBV24-1 and TRBJ2-3, with 9 bases lining up with TRBD1. The CDR3 extends over 16 amino acids. Germline-derived CDR1 and CDR2 are KGHDR and SFDVKD. V dropped 5 bases and J dropped 5; count of bases not matched to a gene: 10. The DNA for the CDR3 is TGTGCCACCAGTGGCTGGGCCGGGACAGGGATAGATACGCAGTATTTT. Its protein is CATSGWAGTGIDTQYF.

This clone was observed once. The rearrangement links TRBV10-2 to TRBJ2-1, with D tentatively TRBD1 (6 bases). Germline values: CDR1 WSHSY, CDR2 SAAADI. Trimming stripped 8 bases from V and 4 bases from J, with 12 bases between. The CDR3 has 13 amino acids. CDR3 bases: TGCGCCAGCGATGTCCAGGGGTACAATGAGCAGTTCTTC. Encoded protein: CASDVQGYNEQFF.

Points on this clone: Other DNA sequences of this sample code for an identical CDR3. The genes are TRBV24-1 and TRBJ1-3; 7 bases map to TRBD1. This CDR3 is 15 amino acids long. Germline V gene lookup returns CDR1 KGHDR and CDR2 SFDVKD. After removal of 4 bases from V and 4 bases from J, the junction contained 6 bases not matched to a gene. The CDR3 nucleotides read TGTGCCACCAGTGACTCCAGGGGGTCCGGAAACACCATATATTTT. It yields the protein CATSDSRGSGNTIYF.

This clone was found once. V and J are TRBV7-2 and TRBJ2-5, with D possibly TRBD2 on 5 matching bases. V gave up 5 bases and J gave up 0 bases, with 16 bases separating them. Germline V lookup: CDR1 SGHTA, CDR2 FQGNSA. The CDR3 loop spans 16 amino acids. CDR3 DNA sequence: TGTGCCAGCAGCCGGGCGGGCACCGTAAACCAAGAGACCCAGTACTTC. This translates into CASSRAGTVNQETQYF.

This clone was counted only a few times. The V gene is TRBV4-1, the J gene TRBJ1-1; TRBD1 agrees at 7 bases. J was trimmed by 5 bases and V by 1 base; bases with no gene match: 10. The germline gives CDR1 MGHRA, CDR2 YSYEKL. This CDR3 region has 16 residues. For the CDR3, the DNA is TGCGCCAGCAGCCAAGTGGGCACAGGGGTAAGGACTGAAGCTTTCTTT. It translates to CASSQVGTGVRTEAFF.

This clone showed up just a few times. The chain links TRBV2 to TRBJ1-1; 7 positions match TRBD1. There are 13 residues in the CDR3. The V and J ends lost 9 bases and 1 base, in that order; junction bases with no gene match: 5. CDR1 is SNHLY, CDR2 FYNNEI, per germline. This chain's CDR3 is CASSRDRNTEAFF. The CDR3 nucleotides read TGTGCCAGTAGCCGGGACAGGAACACTGAAGCTTTCTTT.

The rearrangement links TRBV29-1 to TRBJ1-2, with D possibly matching TRBD1 (5 bases). The germline V and J ends were trimmed by 5 bases and 4 bases, with 17 bases remaining between them. The CDR3 has 14 amino acids. Germline V CDR1 and CDR2: SQVTM, ANQGSEA. CDR3 coding DNA: TGCAGCGTTTACACCGGGACGGCTTCCTATGGCTACACCTTC. It is translated as CSVYTGTASYGYTF. The variable domain in full, completed from reference TRBV29-1 and TRBJ1-2, reads SAVISQKPSRDICQRGTSLTIQCQVDSQVTMMFWYRQQPGQSLTLIATANQGSEATYESGFVIDKFPISRPNLTFSTLTVSNMSPEDSSIYLCSVYTGTASYGYTFGSGTRLTVV.

The CDR3: CSVEIRVSDTQYF. CDR3 nucleotide sequence: TGCAGCGTTGAAATCAGGGTTTCAGATACGCAGTATTTT. This sequence joins TRBV29-1 and TRBJ2-3; maybe TRBD1 (5 bases). V shed 2 bases and J shed 4 bases, with 10 bases lying between them. The CDR3 spans 13 residues. Looked up from germline, CDR1 is SQVTM and CDR2 is ANQGSEA.

This rearrangement joins TRBV6-5 to TRBJ1-5; D call uncertain. Germline V gene data show CDR1 as MNHEY and CDR2 as SVGAGI. This CDR3 is built from 15 residues. V dropped 6 bases and J dropped 0 bases, with 12 bases sitting between them. CDR3 sequence (DNA): TGTGCCAGCAGCCTAGACGGCTATAGCAATCAGCCCCAGCATTTT. Translation: CASSLDGYSNQPQHF.

The chain links TRBV30 to TRBJ1-6, with D unclear. The CDR3 totals 13 residues. CDR1 GTSNPN and CDR2 SVGIG come from the germline V gene (reference sequence). The V end lost 1 base, the J end lost 7 bases, and 8 bases lay between the germline ends. The CDR3 region has the DNA TGTGCCTGGAGTGGTCAATTGAATTCACCCCTCCACTTT. Encoded protein: CAWSGQLNSPLHF. Full variable domain (rest looked up from reference TRBV30 and TRBJ1-6): SQTIHQWPATLVQPVGSPLSLECTVEGTSNPNLYWYRQAAGRGLQLLFYSVGIGQISSEVPQNLSASRPQDRQFILSSKKLLLSDSGFYLCAWSGQLNSPLHFGNGTRLTVT.

The CDR3 DNA follows: TGTGCCAGCAGCCCGCCCGCCTCTCAAGAGACCCAGTACTTC. Protein product: CASSPPASQETQYF. The rearrangement uses TRBV9 and TRBJ2-5, with unresolved D. Germline V lookup: CDR1 SGDLS, CDR2 YYNGEE. CDR3 length equals 14 residues. V gave up 4 bases and J gave up 2 bases, with 12 bases separating them.

The rearrangement uses TRBV6-6 and TRBJ1-1; 11 bases map to TRBD1. V lost 7 bases and J lost 0; bases outside the gene matches: 7. The CDR3 is 16 amino acids. Germline-derived CDR1 and CDR2 are MNHNY and SVGAGI (reference sequence). CDR3: CASTKGQGGMNTEAFF. The CDR3, as DNA: TGTGCCAGCACCAAGGGACAGGGGGGAATGAACACTGAAGCTTTCTTT.

The V gene is TRBV24-1, the J gene TRBJ1-2, with D hard to call. Germline V gene lookup returns CDR1 KGHDR and CDR2 SFDVKD. The germline V and J ends were trimmed by 4 bases and 8 bases, with 10 bases remaining between them. The CDR3 is made up of 12 amino acids. CDR3 nucleotide sequence: TGTGCCACCAGTGAAGGAGGTTGGGGCTACACCTTC. This gives the protein CATSEGGWGYTF.

This clone was picked up one time. V gene TRBV14 combines with J gene TRBJ2-6, with D perhaps matching TRBD1 or TRBD2 (5 bases each). Trimming took off 0 bases at V and 0 bases at J, with 15 bases between the two ends. The V gene's germline CDR1 is SGHDN and CDR2 FVKESK. This CDR3 has 19 amino acids. The CDR3 is CASSQESGPRVSGANVLTF. CDR3 nucleotides: TGTGCCAGCAGCCAAGAATCGGGACCTCGGGTCTCTGGGGCCAACGTCCTGACTTTC.

The CDR3 sequence: CASSDRWTGELFF. The CDR3, as DNA: TGTGCCAGCAGTGACAGATGGACCGGGGAGCTGTTTTTT. The rearrangement uses TRBV2 and TRBJ2-2, with D uncertain. V lost 3 bases and J 5 bases, leaving 7 bases between the germline ends. The CDR3 length is 13 residues. Germline lookup yields CDR1 SNHLY and CDR2 FYNNEI.

The J gene is TRBJ2-3, the V gene TRBV5-1, with D hard to call. This CDR3 is 13 amino acids long. Trimming cost V 0 bases and J 4 bases, with 6 bases left between them. Germline V gene lookup returns CDR1 SGHRS and CDR2 YFSETQ. This chain's CDR3 is CASSLETPDTQYF. The CDR3 DNA reads as TGCGCCAGCAGCTTGGAGACTCCAGATACGCAGTATTTT.

The count of this clone is one. The chain links TRBV6-5 to TRBJ1-1; D not resolved. CDR3 length: 13 amino acids. Between the trimmed V and J ends, which lost 10 bases and 5 bases, there was a span of 17 bases. Germline V gives CDR1 MNHEY, CDR2 SVGAGI. The CDR3 coding sequence is TGTGCCACCCGGCGGGGATTGGAAACTGAAGCTTTCTTT. Translating it yields CATRRGLETEAFF.